This TCR beta chain was sequenced for a study of CD8 T cells in ankylosing spondylitis. Each CDR3 protein is one row after TCRdb ran MiXCR on the 5' RACE reads. The data show hundreds of thousands of distinct CDR3 sequences, with roughly 20% seen just once and around 13% held by the top ten. V was trimmed by 1 base and J by 0 bases, leaving 9 bases between them. The CDR3 spans 16 residues. The germline V gene encodes CDR1 MGHRA and CDR2 YSYEKL. The chain has TRBV4-1 and TRBJ1-4; D is ambiguous. The TCR originated in a male donor with ankylosing spondylitis or in good health (not recorded which). The sequenced sample consisted of blood, either unsorted or a sorted T cell fraction (not recorded which). The CDR3 region is CASSQALASTNEKLFF. The CDR3 coding sequence is TGCGCCAGCAGCCAAGCCTTAGCCTCAACTAATGAAAAACTGTTTTTT.